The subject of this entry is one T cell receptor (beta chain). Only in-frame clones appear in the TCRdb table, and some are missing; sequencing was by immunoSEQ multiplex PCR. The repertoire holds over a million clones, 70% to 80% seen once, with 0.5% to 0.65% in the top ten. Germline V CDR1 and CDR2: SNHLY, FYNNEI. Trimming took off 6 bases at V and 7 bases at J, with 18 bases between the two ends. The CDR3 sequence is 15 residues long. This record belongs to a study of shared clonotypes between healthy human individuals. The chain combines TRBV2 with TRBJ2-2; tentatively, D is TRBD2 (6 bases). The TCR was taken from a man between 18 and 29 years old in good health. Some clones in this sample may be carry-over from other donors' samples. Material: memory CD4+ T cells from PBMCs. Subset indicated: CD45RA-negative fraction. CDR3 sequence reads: CASRSSGVFIGELFF. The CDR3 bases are TGTGCCAGCAGAAGTTCGGGAGTCTTCATCGGGGAGCTGTTTTTT.